One and the same sample provided the 13 T cell receptor beta chains below, sequenced in a study of early T cells in non-severe SARS-CoV-2 infection. MiXCR was run by TCRdb on the 5' RACE reads, yielding one entry per CDR3 protein. The table shows roughly 30,000 distinct CDR3 sequences, with roughly 4.8% occurring only once. The source material was whole blood. These receptors all stem from an adult who was a healthcare worker with PCR-confirmed SARS-CoV-2 infection or an uninfected control (not recorded which).

This clonotype came up a few times. The chain uses TRBV27 and TRBJ2-1; D is tentatively TRBD1 or TRBD2 (6 bases each). CDR1 and CDR2 (germline): MNHEY, SMNVEV (reference sequence). V was cut by 5 bases and J by 6 bases, with 23 bases left in between. The CDR3 is 17 amino acids. CDR3 sequence (DNA): TGTGCCAGCAGTCCAACTGGGGGCGGGGACCCCCGCAATGAGCAGTTCTTC. As protein: CASSPTGGGDPRNEQFF.

This clonotype has just a few counts. The chain recombines TRBV12-2 with TRBJ1-5. TRBV12-2 is a pseudogene locus. The CDR3 runs to 17 residues. DNA for the CDR3: TGTGCAAGTCGCCTACCTGGGACCTCCTCCAGCAATCAGCCCCAGCATTTT. Amino acids: CASRLPGTSSSNQPQHF.

This clonotype occurred many times. The rearrangement uses TRBV5-4 and TRBJ2-1; tentative D call: TRBD1 (5 bases). The CDR3 loop spans 14 amino acids. Germline CDR1 SGHNT, CDR2 YYREEE (reference sequence). V was clipped by 4 bases and J by 5 bases, with 13 bases between them. The DNA for the CDR3 is TGTGCCAGCAGCCCCAGACAGTTTAACAATGAGCAGTTCTTC. Translation: CASSPRQFNNEQFF.

This clonotype was seen many times. The chain uses TRBV20-1 and TRBJ2-2, with 11 bases fitting TRBD2. The V segment lost 2 bases and the J segment 5 bases; nucleotides outside the gene matches: 4. The CDR3 extends over 15 amino acids. Germline CDR1 and CDR2: DFQATT and SNEGSKA (reference sequence). CDR3 sequence (DNA): TGCAGTGCTAGACTAGCGGGAGGTGGAACCGGGGAGCTGTTTTTT. Protein: CSARLAGGGTGELFF.

This clonotype was counted ten times or more. The J gene is TRBJ2-5, the V gene TRBV6-1; tentatively, D is TRBD1 (6 bases). The CDR3 contains 14 residues. V gave up 6 bases and J gave up 5 bases, with 16 bases separating them. CDR1 is MNHNS, CDR2 SASEGT, per germline. The CDR3 region has the DNA TGTGCCAGCAGCGCCGGGACATTTGGGGAGACCCAGTACTTC. Its translation: CASSAGTFGETQYF.

The rearrangement uses TRBV7-8 and TRBJ1-1; possible D gene TRBD1, 6 bases. V was clipped by 0 bases and J by 4 bases, with 12 bases between them. CDR1 is SGHVS, CDR2 FQNEAQ, per germline. The CDR3 runs 15 residues. The CDR3 reads CASSLAHGGGTEAFF. In nucleotides, the CDR3 is TGTGCCAGCAGCTTAGCGCACGGGGGCGGCACTGAAGCTTTCTTT.

This clonotype was observed at least ten times. The chain couples TRBV5-5 to TRBJ2-2, with D perhaps matching TRBD2 (6 bases). The CDR3 spans 15 residues. V was trimmed by 5 bases and J by 0 bases, leaving 11 bases between them. Germline V gene lookup returns CDR1 SGHKS and CDR2 YYEKEE (reference sequence). The CDR3 DNA reads TGTGCCAGCAGACTGGGACTCACGAACACCGGGGAGCTGTTTTTT. Protein product: CASRLGLTNTGELFF.

The chain couples TRBV5-6 to TRBJ2-4; TRBD2 matches 7 bases. The V gene's germline CDR1 is SGHDT and CDR2 YYEEEE. The length of the CDR3 is 14 residues. With 0 bases clipped from V and 8 bases from J, the junction kept 5 bases outside the gene matches. The CDR3 protein is CASSLGSAGDIQYF. The CDR3, as DNA: TGTGCCAGCAGCTTGGGATCTGCGGGGGACATTCAGTACTTC. The entire variable domain, with the rest obtained from reference TRBV5-6 and TRBJ2-4, is as follows: DAGVTQSPTHLIKTRGQQVTLRCSPKSGHDTVSWYQQALGQGPQFIFQYYEEEERQRGNFPDRFSGHQFPNYSSELNVNALLLGDSALYLCASSLGSAGDIQYFGAGTRLSVL.

The V call is TRBV28, the J call TRBJ2-5; 8 bases agree with TRBD1. The V gene's germline CDR1 is MDHEN and CDR2 SYDVKM. The V gene end was trimmed by 5 bases and the J gene end by 5 bases; junction bases not matched to a gene: 10. This CDR3 region has 15 residues. The CDR3 protein is CASSEPGQGAETQYF. In DNA form, the CDR3 reads TGTGCCAGCAGTGAACCTGGACAGGGTGCGGAGACCCAGTACTTC.

This clonotype has ten or more counts. The rearrangement uses TRBV27 and TRBJ1-4; TRBD1 is a possible D gene (5 bases). The CDR3 extends over 14 amino acids. The ends were cut back, 3 bases at V and 8 bases at J, with 13 bases in the middle. Germline CDR1 is MNHEY and CDR2 is SMNVEV (reference sequence). The CDR3 sequence: CASSLQGRVEKLFF. The DNA for the CDR3 is TGTGCCAGCAGTTTGCAGGGTCGAGTAGAAAAACTGTTTTTT.

This clonotype was seen a few times. Since a much larger clone is just one base distant, this may be a read error. The chain joins TRBV5-1 to TRBJ2-1; D is possibly TRBD2 (6 bases). This CDR3 comprises 13 residues. CDR1 is SGHRS and CDR2 is YFSETQ in the germline V gene. As DNA, the CDR3 is TGCGCCGGCAGGCGGGGTATAAACAATGAGCAGTTCTTC. Protein product: CAGRRGINNEQFF. Variable domain in full (rest from reference TRBV5-1 and TRBJ2-1): KAGVTQTPRYLIKTRGQQVTLSCSPISGHRSVSWYQQTPGQGLQFLFEYFSETQRNKGNFPGRFSGRQFSNSRSEMNVSTLELGDSALYLCAGRRGINNEQFFGPGTRLTVL.

The sample holds a few counts of this clonotype. The V gene is TRBV7-2, the J gene TRBJ2-7; 11 bases agree with TRBD2. Germline V CDR1 and CDR2: SGHTA, FQGNSA. V was clipped by 3 bases and J by 2 bases; unmatched bases: 6. The CDR3 extends over 16 amino acids. The CDR3 here is CASSLSGLADTYEQYF. In DNA form, the CDR3 reads TGTGCCAGCAGCTTGTCGGGACTAGCGGATACCTACGAGCAGTACTTC.

This clonotype was seen at least ten times. The J gene is TRBJ2-1, the V gene TRBV5-6; D remains ambiguous. CDR1 is SGHDT, CDR2 YYEEEE, per germline. The CDR3 has 16 residues. V was clipped by 0 bases and J by 8 bases, with 18 bases between them. This CDR3 is CASSLVETPGLDEQFF. The CDR3 bases are TGTGCCAGCAGCTTGGTTGAAACCCCTGGGTTAGATGAGCAGTTCTTC.